What follows describes a single TCR beta chain. V lost 3 bases and J lost 4; bases outside the gene matches: 10. The CDR3 spans 16 residues. Germline-derived CDR1 and CDR2 are SGDLS and YYNGEE. These data belong to a study of CD8 T cells in Susac syndrome. Sequencing of TCR beta was performed on blood CD8+ T cells and on blood CD4+ T cells. The patients who served as multiple sclerosis controls were treatment-naive and had stable or active relapsing-remitting disease that fulfilled the revised McDonald criteria. Negative isolation yielded the CD8+ and CD4+ T cells, while FACS enriched the TEMRA cells. Random hexamers served to reverse transcribe about 0.5 to 1 ug RNA. Coverage of TCR beta CDR3 amplification by immunoSEQ multiplex PCR extended to 54 Vbeta and 13 Jbeta. A single record per CDR3 protein comes from TCRdb applying MiXCR to the immunoSEQ multiplex PCR reads. The sample carries 73,000 or so distinct CDR3 sequences, approximately 95% recorded once.

This clonotype originated in a human donor with multiple sclerosis. The chain carries TRBV9 and TRBJ2-1; 7 bases are shared with TRBD2. Source material: CD8+ T cells from PBMCs. The CDR3 coding sequence is TGTGCCAGCAGCGCAGTGACTAGCAGACTTTACAATGAGCAGTTCTTC. Translating it yields CASSAVTSRLYNEQFF. The full variable domain, its missing parts supplied by reference TRBV9 and TRBJ2-1, is DSGVTQTPKHLITATGQRVTLRCSPRSGDLSVYWYQQSLDQGLQFLIQYYNGEERAKGNILERFSAQQFPDLHSELNLSSLELGDSALYFCASSAVTSRLYNEQFFGPGTRLTVL.